This TCR beta chain was profiled in a study of T cell changes during pregnancy in multiple sclerosis. CDR1 SGHAT and CDR2 FQNNGV come from the germline V gene. The V and J ends lost 5 bases and 4 bases, in that order; junction bases with no gene match: 8. The CDR3 loop spans 14 amino acids. TCRdb's table, derived via immunoSEQ multiplex PCR, lists solely in-frame clones and lacks some. The data contain about 36,000 clones, 88% of them seen just once; the ten biggest clones take up 6% to 7.5%. The sequencing used CD8+ T cells from peripheral blood mononuclear cells, collected in the third trimester of pregnancy. The rearrangement joins TRBV11-2 to TRBJ2-7, with 7 bases that match TRBD1. The sequence was collected from a female donor with multiple sclerosis, enrolled in a pregnancy study. The CDR3 DNA is TGTGCCAGCAGCGAAACCCGACAGGGTTACGAGCAGTACTTC. Translating gives CASSETRQGYEQYF.